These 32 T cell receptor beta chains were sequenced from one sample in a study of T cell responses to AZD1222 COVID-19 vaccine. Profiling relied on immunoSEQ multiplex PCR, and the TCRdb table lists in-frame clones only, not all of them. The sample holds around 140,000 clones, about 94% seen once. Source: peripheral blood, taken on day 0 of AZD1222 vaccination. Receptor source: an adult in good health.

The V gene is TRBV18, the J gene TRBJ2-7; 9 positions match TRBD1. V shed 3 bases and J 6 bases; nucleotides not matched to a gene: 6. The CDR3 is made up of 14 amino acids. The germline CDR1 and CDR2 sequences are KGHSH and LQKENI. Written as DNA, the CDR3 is TGTGCCAGCTCACCGTTGACAGGGGGAGGCGAGCAGTACTTC. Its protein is CASSPLTGGGEQYF.

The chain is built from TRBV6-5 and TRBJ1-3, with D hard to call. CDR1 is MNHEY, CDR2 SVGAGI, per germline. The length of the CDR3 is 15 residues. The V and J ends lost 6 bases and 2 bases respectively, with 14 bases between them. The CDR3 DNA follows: TGTGCCAGCAGCCCACTAATCCGGACTGGAAACACCATATATTTT. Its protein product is CASSPLIRTGNTIYF.

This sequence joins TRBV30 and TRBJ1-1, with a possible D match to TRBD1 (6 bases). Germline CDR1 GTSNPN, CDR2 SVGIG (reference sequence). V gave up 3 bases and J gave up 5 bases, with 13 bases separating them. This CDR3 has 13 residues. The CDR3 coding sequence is TGTGCCTGGAGCTTAAACAGGGAAACTGAAGCTTTCTTT. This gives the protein CAWSLNRETEAFF.

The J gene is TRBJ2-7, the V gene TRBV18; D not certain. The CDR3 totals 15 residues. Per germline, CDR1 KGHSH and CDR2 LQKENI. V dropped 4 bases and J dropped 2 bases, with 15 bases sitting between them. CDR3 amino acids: CASSRLGARPYEQYF. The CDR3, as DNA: TGTGCCAGCTCACGACTCGGCGCCAGACCCTACGAGCAGTACTTC. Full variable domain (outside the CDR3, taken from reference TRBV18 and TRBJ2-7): NAGVMQNPRHLVRRRGQEARLRCSPMKGHSHVYWYRQLPEEGLKFMVYLQKENIIDESGMPKERFSAEFPKEGPSILRIQQVVRGDSAAYFCASSRLGARPYEQYFGPGTRLTVT.

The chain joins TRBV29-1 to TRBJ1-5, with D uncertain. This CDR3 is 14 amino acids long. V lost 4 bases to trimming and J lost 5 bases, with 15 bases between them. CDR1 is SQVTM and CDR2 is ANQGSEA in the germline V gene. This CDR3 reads CSVAWGERDQPQHF. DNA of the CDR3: TGCAGCGTTGCGTGGGGAGAGAGGGATCAGCCCCAGCATTTT.

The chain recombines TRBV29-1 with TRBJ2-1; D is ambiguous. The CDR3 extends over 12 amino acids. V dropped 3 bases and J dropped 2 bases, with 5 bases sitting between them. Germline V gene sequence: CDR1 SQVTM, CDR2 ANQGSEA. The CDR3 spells CSVDWAYNEQFF. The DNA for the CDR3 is TGCAGCGTTGATTGGGCCTACAATGAGCAGTTCTTC.

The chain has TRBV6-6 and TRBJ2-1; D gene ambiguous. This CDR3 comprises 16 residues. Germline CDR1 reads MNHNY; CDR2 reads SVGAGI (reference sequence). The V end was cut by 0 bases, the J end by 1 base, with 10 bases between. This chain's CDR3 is CASSYSSVPSYNEQFF. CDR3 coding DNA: TGTGCCAGCAGTTACTCAAGTGTACCTTCCTACAATGAGCAGTTCTTC.

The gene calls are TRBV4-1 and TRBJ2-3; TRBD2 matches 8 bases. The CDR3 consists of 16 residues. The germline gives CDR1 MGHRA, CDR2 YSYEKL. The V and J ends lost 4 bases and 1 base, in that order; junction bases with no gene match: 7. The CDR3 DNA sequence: TGCGCCAGCAGCCCCCTATTGACTAGCGGCACAGATACGCAGTATTTT. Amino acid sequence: CASSPLLTSGTDTQYF.

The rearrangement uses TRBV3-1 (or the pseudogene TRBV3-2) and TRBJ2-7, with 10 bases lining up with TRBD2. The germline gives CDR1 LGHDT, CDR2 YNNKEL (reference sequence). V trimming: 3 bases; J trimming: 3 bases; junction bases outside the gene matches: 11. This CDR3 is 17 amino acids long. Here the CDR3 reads CASSHPLGAGGIYEQYF. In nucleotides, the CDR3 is TGTGCCAGCAGCCACCCCCTCGGAGCGGGAGGGATCTACGAGCAGTACTTC.

CDR3 amino acids: CASSNRGDQPQHF. In DNA form, the CDR3 reads TGTGCCAGCAGCAACAGGGGGGACCAGCCCCAGCATTTT. The chain couples TRBV6-6 to TRBJ1-5, with TRBD1 matching 8 bases. This CDR3 has 13 amino acids. The J segment lost 7 bases and the V segment lost 6 bases, leaving 5 bases of the junction unmatched. Germline V gene data show CDR1 as MNHNY and CDR2 as SVGAGI (reference sequence).

The CDR3 DNA reads TGTGCCTGGAGTCCGGGACTAGCTAGCCCAGATACGCAGTATTTT. Translation: CAWSPGLASPDTQYF. The chain uses TRBV30 and TRBJ2-3, with 9 bases aligning to TRBD2. V dropped 2 bases and J dropped 4; count of bases not matched to a gene: 7. The length of the CDR3 is 15 residues. Germline assignment: CDR1 GTSNPN and CDR2 SVGIG (reference sequence).

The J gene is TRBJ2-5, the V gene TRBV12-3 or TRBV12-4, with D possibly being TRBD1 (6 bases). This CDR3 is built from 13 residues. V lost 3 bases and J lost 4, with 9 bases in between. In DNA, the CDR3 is TGTGCCAGCAGTTTCGGGGACACAGAGACCCAGTACTTC. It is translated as CASSFGDTETQYF.

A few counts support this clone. The CDR3 is CASTPDRANTIYF. The CDR3 DNA reads as TGTGCCAGCACCCCGGACAGGGCGAACACCATATATTTT. This rearrangement joins TRBV28 to TRBJ1-3; 8 bases are a match to TRBD1. The germline V gene has CDR1 MDHEN and CDR2 SYDVKM. The V segment lost 7 bases and the J segment 7 bases; nucleotides outside the gene matches: 6. This CDR3 has 13 amino acids.

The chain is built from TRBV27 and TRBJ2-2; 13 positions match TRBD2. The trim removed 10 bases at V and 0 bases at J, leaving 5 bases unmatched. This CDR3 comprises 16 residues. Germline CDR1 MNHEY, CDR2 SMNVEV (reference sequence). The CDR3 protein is CATLLAGGPNTGELFF. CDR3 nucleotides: TGTGCCACCCTACTAGCGGGAGGGCCGAACACCGGGGAGCTGTTTTTT.

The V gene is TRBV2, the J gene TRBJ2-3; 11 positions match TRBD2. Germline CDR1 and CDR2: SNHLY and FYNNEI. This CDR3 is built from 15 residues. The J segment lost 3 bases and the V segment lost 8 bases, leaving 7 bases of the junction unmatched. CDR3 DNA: TGTGCCAGCCTGAGTAGCGGGAGGGGAACAGATACGCAGTATTTT. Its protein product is CASLSSGRGTDTQYF.

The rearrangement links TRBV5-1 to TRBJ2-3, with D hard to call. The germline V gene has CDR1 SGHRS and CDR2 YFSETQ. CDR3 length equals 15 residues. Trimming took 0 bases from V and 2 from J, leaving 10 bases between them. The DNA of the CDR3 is TGCGCCAGCAGCTTGGGGGTCGGAAACACAGATACGCAGTATTTT. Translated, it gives CASSLGVGNTDTQYF. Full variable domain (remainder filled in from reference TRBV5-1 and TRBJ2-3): KAGVTQTPRYLIKTRGQQVTLSCSPISGHRSVSWYQQTPGQGLQFLFEYFSETQRNKGNFPGRFSGRQFSNSRSEMNVSTLELGDSALYLCASSLGVGNTDTQYFGPGTRLTVL.

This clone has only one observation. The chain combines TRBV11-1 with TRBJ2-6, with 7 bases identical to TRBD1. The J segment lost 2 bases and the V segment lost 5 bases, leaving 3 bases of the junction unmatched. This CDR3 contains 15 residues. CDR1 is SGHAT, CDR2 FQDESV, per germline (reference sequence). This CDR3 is CASSLDRAGANVLTF. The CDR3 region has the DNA TGTGCCAGCAGCCTCGACAGGGCTGGGGCCAACGTCCTGACTTTC.

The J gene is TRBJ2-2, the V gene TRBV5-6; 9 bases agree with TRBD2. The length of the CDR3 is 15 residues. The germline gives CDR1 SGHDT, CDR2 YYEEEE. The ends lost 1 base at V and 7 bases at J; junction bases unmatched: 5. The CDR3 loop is CASSLRLADYGELFF. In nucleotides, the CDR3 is TGTGCCAGCAGCTTGAGACTAGCGGACTACGGGGAGCTGTTTTTT.

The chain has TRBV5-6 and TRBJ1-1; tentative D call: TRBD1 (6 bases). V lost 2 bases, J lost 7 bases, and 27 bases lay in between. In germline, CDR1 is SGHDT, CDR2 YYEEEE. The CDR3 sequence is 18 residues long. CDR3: CASSFLGGTSLRANEAFF. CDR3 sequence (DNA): TGTGCCAGCAGCTTTTTGGGGGGGACATCCCTCCGAGCCAATGAAGCTTTCTTT.

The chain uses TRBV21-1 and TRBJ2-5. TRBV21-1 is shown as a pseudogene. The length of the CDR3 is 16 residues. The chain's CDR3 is CASSKDMGRPQETQYF. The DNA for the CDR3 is TGTGCCAGCAGCAAAGATATGGGACGGCCCCAAGAGACCCAGTACTTC.

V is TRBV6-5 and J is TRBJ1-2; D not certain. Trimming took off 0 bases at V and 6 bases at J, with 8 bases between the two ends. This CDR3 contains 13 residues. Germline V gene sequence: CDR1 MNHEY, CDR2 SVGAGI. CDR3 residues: CASSYSTGNGYTF. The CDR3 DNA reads TGTGCCAGCAGTTACTCGACCGGGAATGGCTACACCTTC.

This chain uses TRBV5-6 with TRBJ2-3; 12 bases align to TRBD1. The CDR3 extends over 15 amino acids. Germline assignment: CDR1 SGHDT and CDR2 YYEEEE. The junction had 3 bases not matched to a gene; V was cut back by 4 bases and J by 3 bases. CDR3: CASSPGQGATDTQYF. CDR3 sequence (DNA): TGTGCCAGCAGCCCGGGACAGGGGGCAACAGATACGCAGTATTTT. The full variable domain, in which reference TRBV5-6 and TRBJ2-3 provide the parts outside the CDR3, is DAGVTQSPTHLIKTRGQQVTLRCSPKSGHDTVSWYQQALGQGPQFIFQYYEEEERQRGNFPDRFSGHQFPNYSSELNVNALLLGDSALYLCASSPGQGATDTQYFGPGTRLTVL.

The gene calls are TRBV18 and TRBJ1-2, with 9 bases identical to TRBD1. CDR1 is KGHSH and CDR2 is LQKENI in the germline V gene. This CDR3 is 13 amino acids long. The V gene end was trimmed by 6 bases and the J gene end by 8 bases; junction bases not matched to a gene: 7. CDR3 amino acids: CASSLDRGEGYTF. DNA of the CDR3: TGTGCCAGCTCGCTGGACAGGGGAGAAGGCTACACCTTC.

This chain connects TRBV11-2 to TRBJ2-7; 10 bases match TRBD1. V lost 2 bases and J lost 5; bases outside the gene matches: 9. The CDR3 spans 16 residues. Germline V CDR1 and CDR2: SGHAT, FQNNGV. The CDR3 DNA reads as TGTGCCAGCAGCTTACAACCTATCGGGACAGGGGACGAGCAGTACTTC. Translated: CASSLQPIGTGDEQYF.

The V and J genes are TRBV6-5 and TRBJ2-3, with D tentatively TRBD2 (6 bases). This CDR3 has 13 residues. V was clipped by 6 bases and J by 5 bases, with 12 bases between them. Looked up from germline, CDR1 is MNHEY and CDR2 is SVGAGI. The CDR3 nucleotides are TGTGCCAGCAGCCTTAGCGGAGGAGATACGCAGTATTTT. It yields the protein CASSLSGGDTQYF.

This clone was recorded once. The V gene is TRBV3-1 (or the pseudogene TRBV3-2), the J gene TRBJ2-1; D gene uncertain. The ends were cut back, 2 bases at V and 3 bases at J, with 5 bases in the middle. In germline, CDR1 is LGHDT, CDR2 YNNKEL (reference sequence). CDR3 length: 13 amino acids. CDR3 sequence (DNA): TGTGCCAGCAGCCAAAACCGCTACAATGAGCAGTTCTTC. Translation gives CASSQNRYNEQFF.

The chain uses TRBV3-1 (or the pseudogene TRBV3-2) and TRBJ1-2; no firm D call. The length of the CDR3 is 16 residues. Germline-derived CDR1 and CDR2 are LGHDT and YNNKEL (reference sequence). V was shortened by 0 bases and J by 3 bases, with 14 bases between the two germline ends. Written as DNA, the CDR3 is TGTGCCAGCAGCCAAGATCTTATGGGGAGATACTATGGCTACACCTTC. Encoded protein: CASSQDLMGRYYGYTF.

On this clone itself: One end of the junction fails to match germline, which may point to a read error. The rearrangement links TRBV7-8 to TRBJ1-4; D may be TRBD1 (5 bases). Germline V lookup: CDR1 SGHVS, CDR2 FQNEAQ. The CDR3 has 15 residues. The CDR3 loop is CASSLAGVDGEKLFF. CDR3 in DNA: TGTGCCAGCAGTTTAGCGGGGGTGGATGGGGAAAAACTGTTTTTT. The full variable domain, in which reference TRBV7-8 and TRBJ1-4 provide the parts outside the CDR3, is GAGVSQSPRYKVAKRGQDVALRCDPISGHVSLFWYQQALGQGPEFLTYFQNEAQLDKSGLPSDRFFAERPEGSVSTLKIQRTQQEDSAVYLCASSLAGVDGEKLFFGSGTQLSVL.

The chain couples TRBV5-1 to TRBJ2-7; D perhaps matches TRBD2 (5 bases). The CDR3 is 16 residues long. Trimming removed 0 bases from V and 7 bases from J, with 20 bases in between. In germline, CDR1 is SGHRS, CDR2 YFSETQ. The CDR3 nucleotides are TGCGCCAGCAGCTTGGCGGGGATACCCCCTACGTTGGAGCAGTACTTC. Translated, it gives CASSLAGIPPTLEQYF.

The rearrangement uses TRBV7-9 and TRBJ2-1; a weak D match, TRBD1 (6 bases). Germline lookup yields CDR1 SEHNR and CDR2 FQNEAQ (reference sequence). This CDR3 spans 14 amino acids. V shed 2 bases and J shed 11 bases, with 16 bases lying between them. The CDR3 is CASSLSTITGQQFF. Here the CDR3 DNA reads TGTGCCAGCAGCTTAAGTACCATTACAGGGCAGCAGTTCTTC.

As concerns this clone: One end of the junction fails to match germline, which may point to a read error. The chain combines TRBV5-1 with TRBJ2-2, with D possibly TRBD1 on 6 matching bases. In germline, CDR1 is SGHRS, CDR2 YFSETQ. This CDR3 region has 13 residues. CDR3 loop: CTSSEDSTGELFF. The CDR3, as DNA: TGCACCAGCAGCGAGGACAGCACCGGGGAGCTGTTTTTT.

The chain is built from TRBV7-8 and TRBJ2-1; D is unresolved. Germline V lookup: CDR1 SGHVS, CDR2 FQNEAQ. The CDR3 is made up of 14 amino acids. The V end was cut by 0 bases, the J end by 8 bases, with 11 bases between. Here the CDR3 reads CASSLAPLTYEQFF. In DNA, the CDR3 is TGTGCCAGCAGCTTAGCGCCTTTGACTTATGAGCAGTTCTTC.